The next 20 T cell receptor beta chains were all read from a single sample in a study of blood T cell repertoires in COVID-19. Clones were sequenced by immunoSEQ multiplex PCR, and TCRdb holds only the in-frame ones, with some missing. Of 270,000 or so clones detected, more than 70% appear once; the ten largest clones hold less than 4%. The sample was peripheral blood. The origin of the receptors is a woman in her late teens or twenties with acute or convalescent COVID-19.

This chain uses TRBV29-1 with TRBJ2-7; D perhaps matches TRBD1 (5 bases). The length of the CDR3 is 11 residues. Trimming took 7 bases from V and 5 from J, leaving 12 bases between them. The V gene's germline CDR1 is SQVTM and CDR2 ANQGSEA. CDR3 amino acids: CSAVRGNEQYF. CDR3 coding DNA: TGCAGCGCCGTTAGGGGAAACGAGCAGTACTTC.

V usage is TRBV25-1 and J usage is TRBJ2-7; TRBD1 is a possible D gene (5 bases). The CDR3 spans 11 residues. V lost 5 bases and J 6 bases, leaving 8 bases between the germline ends. Germline V gene data show CDR1 as MGHDK and CDR2 as SYGVNS. The CDR3 nucleotides are TGTGCCAGCAGTCAGGGTTCCGAGCAGTACTTC. Protein product: CASSQGSEQYF.

The rearrangement joins TRBV20-1 to TRBJ1-2; D not resolved. Germline CDR1 DFQATT, CDR2 SNEGSKA (reference sequence). With 3 bases removed from V and 4 bases from J, the gap between germline ends came to 12 bases. This CDR3 is built from 13 residues. In DNA, the CDR3 is TGCAGTGCTAGTTCCGGGATCGGCTATGGCTACACCTTC. It encodes CSASSGIGYGYTF.

V usage is TRBV29-1 and J usage is TRBJ2-1; 16 bases align to TRBD2. The CDR3 loop spans 15 amino acids. The germline V gene encodes CDR1 SQVTM and CDR2 ANQGSEA. The V segment lost 6 bases and the J segment 10 bases; nucleotides outside the gene matches: 9. The CDR3 here is CSVDPGLAGGVEQFF. The DNA of the CDR3 is TGCAGCGTAGATCCGGGACTAGCGGGGGGGGTGGAGCAGTTCTTC.

The CDR3 bases are TGCGCCAGCAGCTTGGAGGGGGAGACCCAGTACTTC. Its translation is CASSLEGETQYF. The chain is built from TRBV5-1 and TRBJ2-5, with a possible D match to TRBD1 (5 bases). CDR3 length equals 12 residues. CDR1 is SGHRS, CDR2 YFSETQ, per germline. V lost 0 bases and J lost 5, with 5 bases in between. The variable domain in full, with the rest retrieved from reference TRBV5-1 and TRBJ2-5, is KAGVTQTPRYLIKTRGQQVTLSCSPISGHRSVSWYQQTPGQGLQFLFEYFSETQRNKGNFPGRFSGRQFSNSRSEMNVSTLELGDSALYLCASSLEGETQYFGPGTRLLVL.

As DNA, the CDR3 is TGTGCCAGCAGCTTAGGGGCGGGCACAACAGATACGCAGTATTTT. This gives the protein CASSLGAGTTDTQYF. The rearrangement links TRBV7-2 to TRBJ2-3; tentative D call: TRBD2 (5 bases). The germline CDR1 and CDR2 sequences are SGHTA and FQGNSA. This CDR3 is built from 15 residues. Trimming left V 1 base short and J 3 bases short, with 11 bases between.

The rearrangement uses TRBV10-3 and TRBJ1-2; D ambiguous. Germline lookup yields CDR1 ENHRY and CDR2 SYGVKD. Trimming pared 4 bases from V and 1 base from J, leaving 4 bases between. The CDR3 has 12 residues. Written as DNA, the CDR3 is TGTGCCATCAGTGGCGGTAACTATGGCTACACCTTC. Protein sequence: CAISGGNYGYTF.

The chain couples TRBV21-1 to TRBJ1-6; TRBD1 was called by the table and not checked on the DNA. TRBV21-1 is deemed a pseudogene. The CDR3 spans 17 residues. CDR3 sequence reads: CASSKPTASDYNSPLHF. The CDR3 coding sequence is TGTGCCAGCAGCAAGCCGACAGCCTCGGATTATAATTCACCCCTCCACTTT.

In its sample, this clone was seen a few times. The rearrangement links TRBV6-1 to TRBJ2-7; TRBD1 aligns across 8 bases. Germline V gene sequence: CDR1 MNHNS, CDR2 SASEGT. This CDR3 spans 12 amino acids. Trimming removed 1 base from V and 13 bases from J; junction bases left unmatched: 6. The CDR3 protein is CASSEVRGPPYF. DNA of the CDR3: TGTGCCAGCAGTGAAGTCAGGGGGCCTCCCTACTTC.

V gene TRBV7-2 combines with J gene TRBJ1-2; a weak D match, TRBD1 (6 bases). This CDR3 contains 14 residues. Germline CDR1 SGHTA, CDR2 FQGNSA. Trimming removed 5 bases from V and 6 bases from J, with 16 bases in between. The CDR3 DNA reads as TGTGCCAGCAGCACCCGACAGGATTTCAATGGCTACACCTTC. The encoded protein is CASSTRQDFNGYTF.

As to this clone: This specimen includes other DNA sequences encoding the same CDR3. The V gene is TRBV11-3, the J gene TRBJ2-3; possible D gene TRBD2, 5 bases. V lost 1 base to trimming and J lost 0 bases, with 8 bases between them. Per germline, CDR1 SGHNT and CDR2 YENEEA. The CDR3 extends over 15 amino acids. This CDR3 is CASSLGSGSTDTQYF. CDR3 coding DNA: TGTGCCAGCAGCTTAGGGTCGGGGAGCACAGATACGCAGTATTTT.

This clone has only one observation. The chain links TRBV7-2 to TRBJ2-7; D perhaps matches TRBD2 (6 bases). The germline V gene has CDR1 SGHTA and CDR2 FQGNSA. Trimming removed 1 base at V and 2 bases at J, with 12 bases between. This CDR3 has 15 amino acids. CDR3 coding DNA: TGTGCCAGCAGCTTAGAGGAGGGGTGGCCCTACGAGCAGTACTTC. This translates into CASSLEEGWPYEQYF.

Concerning this clone itself: Distinct nucleotide sequences in the sample also encode this CDR3. The chain carries TRBV24-1 and TRBJ2-7; TRBD2 might be the D (5 bases). The germline gives CDR1 KGHDR, CDR2 SFDVKD. The CDR3 has 12 residues. Trimming pared 9 bases from V and 3 bases from J, leaving 11 bases between. The CDR3 sequence: CATSEGSYEQYF. In DNA, the CDR3 is TGTGCCACCTCCGAGGGAAGCTACGAGCAGTACTTC.

This chain links TRBV6-5 with TRBJ1-2, with 8 nucleotides matching TRBD1. Germline CDR1 and CDR2: MNHEY and SVGAGI. The CDR3 covers 13 residues. Trimming at V came to 2 bases and at J to 7 bases, leaving 3 bases not matched to a gene. This CDR3 is CASSYPTGAGYTF. The DNA of the CDR3 is TGTGCCAGCAGTTACCCGACAGGGGCTGGCTACACCTTC.

The chain couples TRBV5-1 to TRBJ2-1, with 7 positions matching TRBD2. CDR1 is SGHRS, CDR2 YFSETQ, per germline. The CDR3 has 14 amino acids. V trimming: 3 bases; J trimming: 5 bases; junction bases outside the gene matches: 5. CDR3 in DNA: TGCGCCAGCAGCTCAAGCGGGACGCACAATGAGCAGTTCTTC. This sequence encodes CASSSSGTHNEQFF. Filled out from reference TRBV5-1 and TRBJ2-1, the complete variable domain reads KAGVTQTPRYLIKTRGQQVTLSCSPISGHRSVSWYQQTPGQGLQFLFEYFSETQRNKGNFPGRFSGRQFSNSRSEMNVSTLELGDSALYLCASSSSGTHNEQFFGPGTRLTVL.

This clone was counted only a few times. CDR3 residues: CASSDSNHQPQHF. The CDR3, as DNA: TGTGCCAGCTCGGACAGTAATCATCAGCCCCAGCATTTT. The chain links TRBV18 to TRBJ1-5; maybe TRBD1 (6 bases). CDR3 size: 13 residues. Trimming took 6 bases from V and 5 from J, leaving 11 bases between them. Germline V CDR1 and CDR2: KGHSH, LQKENI.

The chain recombines TRBV6-2 or TRBV6-3 with TRBJ1-5, with a tentative D call TRBD1 (5 bases). Deletions cut 0 bases from V and 7 bases from J, with 13 bases between. The CDR3 is 15 residues long. Germline V gives CDR1 MNHEY, CDR2 SVGEGT. The chain's CDR3 is CASSYSAGSRQPQHF. The CDR3 nucleotides read TGTGCCAGCAGTTACTCGGCAGGGTCTCGACAGCCCCAGCATTTT.

The CDR3 nucleotides read TGTGCCAGCAGACCTACAGGCCTCTCCTATAATTCACCCCTCCACTTT. It yields the protein CASRPTGLSYNSPLHF. V gene TRBV6-2 or TRBV6-3 combines with J gene TRBJ1-6; possibly TRBD1 for D (5 bases). Trimming cost V 6 bases and J 0 bases, with 12 bases left between them. CDR1 is MNHEY, CDR2 SVGEGT, per germline. This CDR3 comprises 16 residues.

This chain connects TRBV7-2 to TRBJ1-6, with D possibly TRBD1 on 6 matching bases. Per the germline V gene, CDR1 is SGHTA and CDR2 is FQGNSA. The V gene lost 4 bases and the J gene lost 7 bases, with 14 bases spanning the gap. This CDR3 comprises 15 residues. The CDR3 DNA sequence: TGTGCCAGCAGCTCGGTGACAGGTGAAAATTCACCCCTCCACTTT. It specifies CASSSVTGENSPLHF. Combining the CDR3 with reference TRBV7-2 and TRBJ1-6 gives the whole variable domain GAGVSQSPSNKVTEKGKDVELRCDPISGHTALYWYRQSLGQGLEFLIYFQGNSAPDKSGLPSDRFSAERTGGSVSTLTIQRTQQEDSAVYLCASSSVTGENSPLHFGNGTRLTVT.

The chain carries TRBV10-1 and TRBJ1-1, with D unclear. Germline loops: CDR1 WNHNN, CDR2 SYGVQD (reference sequence). CDR3 size: 12 residues. Trimming removed 0 bases from V and 5 bases from J, with 4 bases in between. In DNA, the CDR3 is TGCGCCAGCAGTGAGTCGCAGACTGAAGCTTTCTTT. Residues: CASSESQTEAFF.